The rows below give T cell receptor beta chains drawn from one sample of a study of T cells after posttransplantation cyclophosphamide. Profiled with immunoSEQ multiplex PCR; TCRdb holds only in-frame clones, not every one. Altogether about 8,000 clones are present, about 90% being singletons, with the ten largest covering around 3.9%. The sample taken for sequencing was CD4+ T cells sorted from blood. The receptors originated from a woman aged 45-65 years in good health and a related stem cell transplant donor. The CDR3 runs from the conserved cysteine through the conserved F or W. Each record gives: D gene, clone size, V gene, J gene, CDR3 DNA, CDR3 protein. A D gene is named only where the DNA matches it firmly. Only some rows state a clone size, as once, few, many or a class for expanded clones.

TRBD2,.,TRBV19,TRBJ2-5,TGTGCCAGTAGTAAACTAGCGAAGGTGGAGACCCAGTACTTC,CASSKLAKVETQYF
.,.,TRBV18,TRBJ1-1,TGTGCCAGCTTCAGGGACATGAACACTGAAGCTTTCTTT,CASFRDMNTEAFF
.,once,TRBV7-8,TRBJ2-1,TGTGCCAGCAGCTCCCGCGGGATCGGTCAGTTCTTC,CASSSRGIGQFF
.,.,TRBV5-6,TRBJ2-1,TGTGCCAGCAGCATACGGGACTTGAATTACAATGAGCAGTTCTTC,CASSIRDLNYNEQFF
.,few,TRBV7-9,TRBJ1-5,TGTGCCAGCAGCTTAGCCGGGAAGGAGCCCCAGCATTTT,CASSLAGKEPQHF
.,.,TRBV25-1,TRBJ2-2,TGTGCCAGCAGCCGGGACTCACACGGGGGCGGGGAGCTGTTTTTT,CASSRDSHGGGELFF
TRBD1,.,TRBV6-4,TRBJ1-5,TGTGCCAGCAGTGACAGCGGACAGGGTAATCAGCCCCAGCATTTT,CASSDSGQGNQPQHF
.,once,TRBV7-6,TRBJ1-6,TGTGCCAGCAGCTTGTCGAGGGAATCACCCCTCCACTTT,CASSLSRESPLHF
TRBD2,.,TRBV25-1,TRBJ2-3,TGTGCCAGCAGTGACCTCGGACTAGGGGACACAGATACGCAGTATTTT,CASSDLGLGDTDTQYF
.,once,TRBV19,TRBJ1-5,TGTGCCAGTAGTGCTGACAGCCCTGACCAGCCCCAGCATTTT,CASSADSPDQPQHF
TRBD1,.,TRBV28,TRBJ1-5,TGTGCCAGCAGGGGACAGGGTCGGCCCCAGCATTTT,CASRGQGRPQHF
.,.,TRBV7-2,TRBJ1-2,TGTGCCAGCACTCTCGGGACTCCTACTAACTATGGCTACACCTTC,CASTLGTPTNYGYTF
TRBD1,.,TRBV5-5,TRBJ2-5,TGTGCCAGCAGCGGCGCGTTGACAGGGGTAGAGACCCAGTACTTC,CASSGALTGVETQYF
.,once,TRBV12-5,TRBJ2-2,TGTGCTAGTGGTGGGGCAGGGAACTCCGGGGAGCTGTTTTTT,CASGGAGNSGELFF
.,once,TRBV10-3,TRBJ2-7,TGTGCCGCCGGGACTCTCTACGAGCAGTACTTC,CAAGTLYEQYF
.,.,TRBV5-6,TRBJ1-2,TGTGCCAGCAGCTACGGCAGGGAATATGGCTACACCTTC,CASSYGREYGYTF
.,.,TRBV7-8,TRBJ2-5,TGTGCCAGCAGCTTAAGGAGGATAGAGACCCAGTACTTC,CASSLRRIETQYF
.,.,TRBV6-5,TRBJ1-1,TGTGCCAGCACCAGGGACGGGGGGGCTCTCACTGAAGCTTTCTTT,CASTRDGGALTEAFF
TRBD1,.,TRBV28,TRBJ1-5,TGTGCCAGCATCCTACAGGGGAAGCAGCCCCAGCATTTT,CASILQGKQPQHF
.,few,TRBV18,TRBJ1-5,TGTGCCAGCTCACCACCATCCACTTCGGGCAATCAGCCCCAGCATTTT,CASSPPSTSGNQPQHF
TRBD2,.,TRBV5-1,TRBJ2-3,TGCGCCAGCAGGTTGGGGACTAGTGGCACAGATACGCAGTATTTT,CASRLGTSGTDTQYF
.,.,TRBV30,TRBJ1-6,TGTGCCTGGAGTGGGGCGAATTCACCCCTCCACTTT,CAWSGANSPLHF
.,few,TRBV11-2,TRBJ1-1,TGTGCCAGCAGCTTCTTTTGGGGGGAGAGCACTGAAGCTTTCTTT,CASSFFWGESTEAFF
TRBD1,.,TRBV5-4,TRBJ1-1,TGTGCCAGCAGCTTGATACAGGGGGGGGGTAGCACTGAAGCTTTCTTT,CASSLIQGGGSTEAFF
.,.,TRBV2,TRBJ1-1,TGTGCCAGCAGTGTTGTGGACGGGGGTAAAGGTTTCTTT,CASSVVDGGKGFF
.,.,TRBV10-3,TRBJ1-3,TGTGCCATCAGTGAGTCGCCCGGAGTGGGCTCTGGAAACACCATATATTTT,CAISESPGVGSGNTIYF
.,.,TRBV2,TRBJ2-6,TGTGCCAGCAGGCAGGGGCGGGGGGCCAACGTCCTGACTTTC,CASRQGRGANVLTF
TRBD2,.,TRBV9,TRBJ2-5,TGTGCCAGCAGCCTCAACCTAGCGGGAGTTGAGCAGTACTTC,CASSLNLAGVEQYF
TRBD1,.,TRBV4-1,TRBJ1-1,TGCGCCAGCAGCCAAGAGGTTACAGGGGACACTGAAGCTTTCTTT,CASSQEVTGDTEAFF
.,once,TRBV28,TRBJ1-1,TGTGCCAGCAGTTTGGCGAACACTGAAGCTTTCTTT,CASSLANTEAFF
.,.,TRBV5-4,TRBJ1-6,TGTGCCAGCAGCTTTGACAGGCCAGAGAATTCACCCCTCCACTTT,CASSFDRPENSPLHF
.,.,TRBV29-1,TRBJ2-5,TGCAGCGTTGAAACGGACCGGGGGCAAGAGACCCAGTACTTC,CSVETDRGQETQYF
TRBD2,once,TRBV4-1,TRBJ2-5,TGCGCCAGCAGCCTACACGGACTAGCGGGCGAGACCCAGTACTTC,CASSLHGLAGETQYF
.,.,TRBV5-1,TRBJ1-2,TGCGCCAGCAGCTTGGCCGGGGAGGCCCACTATGGCTACACCTTC,CASSLAGEAHYGYTF
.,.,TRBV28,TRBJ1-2,TGTGCCAGCACCTCCCAGGCAGGCAGCCTTTATGGCTACACCTTC,CASTSQAGSLYGYTF
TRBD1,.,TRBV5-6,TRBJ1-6,TGTGCCAGCAGCCGAGACAGGGGTCGTAATTCACCCCTCCACTTT,CASSRDRGRNSPLHF
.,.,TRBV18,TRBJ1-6,TGTGCCAGCTCACCTCAGCATATGGAGGATTCACCCCTCCACTTT,CASSPQHMEDSPLHF
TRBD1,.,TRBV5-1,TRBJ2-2,TGCGCCAGCAGCTCCCGGGACAGGGTGACCGGGGAGCTGTTTTTT,CASSSRDRVTGELFF
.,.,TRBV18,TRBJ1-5,TGTGCCAGCTCCCAAAACAGCGGGGGAAATCAGCCCCAGCATTTT,CASSQNSGGNQPQHF
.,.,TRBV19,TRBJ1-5,TGTGCCAGTAGACTCATGACTGGGGCGGCAGGTCAGCCCCAGCATTTT,CASRLMTGAAGQPQHF
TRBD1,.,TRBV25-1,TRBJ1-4,TGTGCCAGCAGTACAGGGGGCGCGACAACTAATGAAAAACTGTTTTTT,CASSTGGATTNEKLFF
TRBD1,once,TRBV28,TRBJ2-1,TGTGCCAGCGGTTCGCCGTTTGGGACAGCAACCTACAATGAGCAGTTCTTC,CASGSPFGTATYNEQFF
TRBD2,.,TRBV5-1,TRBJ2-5,TGCGCCAGCAGCTGGGGGGACCGGGGGGTCGCCGAAGAGACCCAGTACTTC,CASSWGDRGVAEETQYF
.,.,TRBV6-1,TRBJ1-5,TGTGCCAGCAGTGAAATCTTAGGGCGGTCGCGGGGTCAGCCCCAGCATTTT,CASSEILGRSRGQPQHF
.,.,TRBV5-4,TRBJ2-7,TGTGCCAGCAGCTTGGTGTCCGCCTACGAGCAGTACTTC,CASSLVSAYEQYF
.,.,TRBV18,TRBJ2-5,TGTGCCAGCTCACCACCGCAGGGAAGGGAGACCCAGTACTTC,CASSPPQGRETQYF